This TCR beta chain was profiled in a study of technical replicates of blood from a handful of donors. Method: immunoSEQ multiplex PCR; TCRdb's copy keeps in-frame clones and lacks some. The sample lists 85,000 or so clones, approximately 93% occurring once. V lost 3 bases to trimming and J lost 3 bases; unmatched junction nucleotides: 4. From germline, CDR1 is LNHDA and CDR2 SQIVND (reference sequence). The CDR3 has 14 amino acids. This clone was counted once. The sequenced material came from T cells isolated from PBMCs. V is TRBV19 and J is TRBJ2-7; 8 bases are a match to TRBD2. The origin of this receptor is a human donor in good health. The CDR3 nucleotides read TGTGCCAGTAGTATTTCAGCGGGAGACTACGAGCAGTACTTC. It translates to CASSISAGDYEQYF.